This T cell receptor beta chain was observed in a study of control samples from healthy donors and cancer patients. TCRdb keeps only in-frame clones here, not all; method: immunoSEQ multiplex PCR. The top ten hold more than 13% of the sample, which has tens of thousands of clones, 75% to 90% seen once. The CDR3 spans 15 residues. Looked up from germline, CDR1 is MNHEY and CDR2 is SMNVEV (reference sequence). The source material was blood. The gene calls are TRBV27 and TRBJ1-1, with a weak D call TRBD1 (6 bases). The origin of this receptor is a man over 45 in good health. DNA of the CDR3: TGTGCTTCGACGGGGGCGCCTACGATGAACACTGAAGCTTTCTTT. This codes for CASTGAPTMNTEAFF.